This TCR beta chain was recorded in a study of T cell responses to AZD1222 COVID-19 vaccine. Some clones are missing from TCRdb's copy, which holds only in-frame ones; the method was immunoSEQ multiplex PCR. Of about 140,000 clones listed, over 85% are singletons. V lost 0 bases, J lost 2 bases, and 7 bases stayed unmatched. The V gene's germline CDR1 is LGHNA and CDR2 YSLEER. This CDR3 has 19 amino acids. The input for sequencing was peripheral blood, taken on day 0 of MenACWY control vaccination. This TCR derives from an adult in good health. The rearrangement links TRBV4-3 to TRBJ2-7, with TRBD2 identical over 16 bases. CDR3 sequence (DNA): TGCGCCAGCAGCCAAGAGACGTTGGGACTAGCGGGGGGGGCCTACGAGCAGTACTTC. It codes for CASSQETLGLAGGAYEQYF.